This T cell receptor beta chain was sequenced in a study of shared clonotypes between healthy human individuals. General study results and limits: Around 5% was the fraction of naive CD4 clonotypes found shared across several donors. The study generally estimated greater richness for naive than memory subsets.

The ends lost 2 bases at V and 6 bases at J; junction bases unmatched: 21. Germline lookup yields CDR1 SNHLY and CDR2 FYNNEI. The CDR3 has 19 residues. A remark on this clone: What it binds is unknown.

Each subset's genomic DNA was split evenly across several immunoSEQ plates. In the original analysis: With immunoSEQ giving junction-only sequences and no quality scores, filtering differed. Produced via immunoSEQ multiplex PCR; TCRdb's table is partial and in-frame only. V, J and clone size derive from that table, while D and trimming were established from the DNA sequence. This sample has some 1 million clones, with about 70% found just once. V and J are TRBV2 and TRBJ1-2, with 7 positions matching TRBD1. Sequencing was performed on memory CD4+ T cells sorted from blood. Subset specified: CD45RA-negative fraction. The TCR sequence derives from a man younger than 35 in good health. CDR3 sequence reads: CASSEQRPRKTGAPNGYTF. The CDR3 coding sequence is TGTGCCAGCAGTGAACAAAGGCCGAGAAAAACAGGGGCCCCTAATGGCTACACCTTC.